The present entry profiles one T cell receptor (beta chain) with its context. These data are taken from a study of blood T cell repertoires in COVID-19. Across the whole study: The study drew acute and convalescent COVID-19 samples from the United States, Italy and Spain. T cells, B-cell-depleted T cells, or PBMCs provided the cDNA or gDNA that served as material.

Seattle's cohort entered during active infection and was followed longitudinally. With 4 bases clipped from V and 5 bases from J, the junction kept 3 bases outside the gene matches. Germline CDR1 LGHNA, CDR2 YSLEER. The CDR3 is made up of 14 amino acids. Authors' data handling: Estimation of nucleated cell counts relied on the amplification of reference gene primers. Measured with immunoSEQ multiplex PCR; TCRdb has only the in-frame clones, and not every one. The V and J calls and clone size come from that table; D and trimming were worked out from the DNA. The table shows about 150,000 clones, with 80% to 90% occurring only once.

The receptor was isolated from a man in his late teens or twenties with COVID-19, enrolled during active disease. The chain recombines TRBV4-3 with TRBJ1-5; 9 nucleotides match TRBD1. The sequenced material came from peripheral blood. This CDR3 is CASSPGDRDQPQHF. CDR3 in DNA: TGCGCCAGCAGCCCGGGGGACAGGGATCAGCCCCAGCATTTT.